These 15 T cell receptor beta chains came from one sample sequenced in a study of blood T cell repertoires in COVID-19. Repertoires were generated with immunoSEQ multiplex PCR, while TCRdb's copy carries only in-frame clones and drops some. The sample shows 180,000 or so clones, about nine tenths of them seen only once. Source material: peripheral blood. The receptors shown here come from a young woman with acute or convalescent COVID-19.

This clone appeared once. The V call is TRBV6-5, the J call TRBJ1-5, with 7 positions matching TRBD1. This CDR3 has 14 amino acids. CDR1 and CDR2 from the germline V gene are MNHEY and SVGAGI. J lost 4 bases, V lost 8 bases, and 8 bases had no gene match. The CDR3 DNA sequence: TGTGCCAGCGGGGTCGGACAGGCGAATCAGCCCCAGCATTTT. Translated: CASGVGQANQPQHF.

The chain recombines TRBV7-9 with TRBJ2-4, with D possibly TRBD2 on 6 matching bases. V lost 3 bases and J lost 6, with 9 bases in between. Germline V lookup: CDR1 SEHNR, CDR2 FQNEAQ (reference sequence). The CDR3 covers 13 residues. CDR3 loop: CASSLDGGNIQYF. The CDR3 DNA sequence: TGTGCCAGCAGCTTGGACGGGGGAAACATTCAGTACTTC. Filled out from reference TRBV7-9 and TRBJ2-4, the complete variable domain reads DTGVSQNPRHKITKRGQNVTFRCDPISEHNRLYWYRQTLGQGPEFLTYFQNEAQLEKSRLLSDRFSAERPKGSFSTLEIQRTEQGDSAMYLCASSLDGGNIQYFGAGTRLSVL.

The CDR3 loop reads CASRRLGNGDQYF. For the CDR3, the DNA is TGCGCCAGCCGCCGTCTGGGGAACGGGGACCAGTACTTC. This rearrangement joins TRBV10-2 to TRBJ2-5; D may be TRBD2 (5 bases). The ends were cut back, 8 bases at V and 10 bases at J, with 20 bases in the middle. This CDR3 comprises 13 residues. The germline V gene has CDR1 WSHSY and CDR2 SAAADI.

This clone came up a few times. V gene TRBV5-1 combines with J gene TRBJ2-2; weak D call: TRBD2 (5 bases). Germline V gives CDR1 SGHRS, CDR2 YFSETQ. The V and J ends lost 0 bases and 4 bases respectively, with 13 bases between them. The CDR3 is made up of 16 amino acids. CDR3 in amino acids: CASSLAGRGGTGELFF. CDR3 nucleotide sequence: TGCGCCAGCAGCTTGGCTGGGAGAGGTGGCACCGGGGAGCTGTTTTTT.

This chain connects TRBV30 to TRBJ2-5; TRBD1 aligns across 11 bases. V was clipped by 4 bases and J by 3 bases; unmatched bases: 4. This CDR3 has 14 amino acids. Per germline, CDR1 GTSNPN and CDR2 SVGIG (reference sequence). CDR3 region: CAWTGQGVEETQYF. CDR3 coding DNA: TGTGCCTGGACGGGACAGGGGGTGGAAGAGACCCAGTACTTC.

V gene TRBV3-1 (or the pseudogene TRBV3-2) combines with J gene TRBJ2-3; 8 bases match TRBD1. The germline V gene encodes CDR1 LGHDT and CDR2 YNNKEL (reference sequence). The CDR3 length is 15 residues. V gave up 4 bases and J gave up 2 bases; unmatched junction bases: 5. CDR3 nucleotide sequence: TGTGCCAGCAGCCCCTACAGGGGGTACACAGATACGCAGTATTTT. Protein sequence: CASSPYRGYTDTQYF.

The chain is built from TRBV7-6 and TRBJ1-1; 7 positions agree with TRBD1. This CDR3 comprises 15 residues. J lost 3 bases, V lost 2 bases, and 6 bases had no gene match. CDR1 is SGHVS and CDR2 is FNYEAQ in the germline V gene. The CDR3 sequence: CASSLSGTEDTEAFF. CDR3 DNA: TGTGCCAGCAGCTTATCTGGGACAGAGGACACTGAAGCTTTCTTT. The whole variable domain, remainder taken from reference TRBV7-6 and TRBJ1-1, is GAGVSQSPRYKVTKRGQDVALRCDPISGHVSLYWYRQALGQGPEFLTYFNYEAQQDKSGLPNDRFSAERPEGSISTLTIQRTEQRDSAMYRCASSLSGTEDTEAFFGQGTRLTVV.

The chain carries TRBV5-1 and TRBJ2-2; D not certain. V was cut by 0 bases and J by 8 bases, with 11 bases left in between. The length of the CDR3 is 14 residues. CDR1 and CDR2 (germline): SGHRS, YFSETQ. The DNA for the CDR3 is TGCGCCAGCAGCTTGGCCAGTCCCCCGGGGGAGCTGTTTTTT. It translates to CASSLASPPGELFF.

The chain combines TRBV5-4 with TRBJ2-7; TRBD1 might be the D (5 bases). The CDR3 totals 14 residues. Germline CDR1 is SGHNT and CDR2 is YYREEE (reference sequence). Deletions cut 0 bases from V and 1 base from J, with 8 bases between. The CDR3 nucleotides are TGTGCCAGCAGCTTGGCCAAGGGGTCCTACGAGCAGTACTTC. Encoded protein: CASSLAKGSYEQYF. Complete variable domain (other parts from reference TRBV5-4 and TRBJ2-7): ETGVTQSPTHLIKTRGQQVTLRCSSQSGHNTVSWYQQALGQGPQFIFQYYREEENGRGNFPPRFSGLQFPNYSSELNVNALELDDSALYLCASSLAKGSYEQYFGPGTRLTVT.

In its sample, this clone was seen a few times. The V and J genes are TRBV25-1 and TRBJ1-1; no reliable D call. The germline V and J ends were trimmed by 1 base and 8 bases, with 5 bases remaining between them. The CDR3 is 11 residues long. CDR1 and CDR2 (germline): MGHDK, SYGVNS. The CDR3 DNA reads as TGTGCCAGCAGTGAATCTCTAGAAGCTTTCTTT. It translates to CASSESLEAFF.

DNA of the CDR3: TGTGCCAGCAGCTTGGTTGGTAGCGGGAGTGCAGATACGCAGTATTTT. Translated: CASSLVGSGSADTQYF. The rearrangement uses TRBV5-4 and TRBJ2-3; 9 positions match TRBD2. V was clipped by 0 bases and J by 4 bases; unmatched bases: 6. Germline CDR1 reads SGHNT; CDR2 reads YYREEE (reference sequence). This CDR3 contains 16 residues.

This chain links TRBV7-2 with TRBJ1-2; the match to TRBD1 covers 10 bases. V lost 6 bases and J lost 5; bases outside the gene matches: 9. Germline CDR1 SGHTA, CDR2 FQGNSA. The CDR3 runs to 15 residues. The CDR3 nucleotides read TGTGCCAGCAGTCCCAGACAGGGGGCTATGTATGGCTACACCTTC. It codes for CASSPRQGAMYGYTF. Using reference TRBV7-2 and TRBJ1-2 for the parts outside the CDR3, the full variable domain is GAGVSQSPSNKVTEKGKDVELRCDPISGHTALYWYRQSLGQGLEFLIYFQGNSAPDKSGLPSDRFSAERTGGSVSTLTIQRTQQEDSAVYLCASSPRQGAMYGYTFGSGTRLTVV.

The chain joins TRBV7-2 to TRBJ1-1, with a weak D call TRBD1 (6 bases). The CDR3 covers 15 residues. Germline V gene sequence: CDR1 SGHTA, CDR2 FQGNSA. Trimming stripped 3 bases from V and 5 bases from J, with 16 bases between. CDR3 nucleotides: TGTGCCAGCAGCTTCTTGGGGGCTGGAGAAACTGAAGCTTTCTTT. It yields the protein CASSFLGAGETEAFF.

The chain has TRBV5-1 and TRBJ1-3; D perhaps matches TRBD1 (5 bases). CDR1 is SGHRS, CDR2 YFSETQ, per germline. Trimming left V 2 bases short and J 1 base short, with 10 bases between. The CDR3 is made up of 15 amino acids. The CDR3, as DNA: TGCGCCAGCAGCTTCCAGGGATTATCTGGAAACACCATATATTTT. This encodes CASSFQGLSGNTIYF.

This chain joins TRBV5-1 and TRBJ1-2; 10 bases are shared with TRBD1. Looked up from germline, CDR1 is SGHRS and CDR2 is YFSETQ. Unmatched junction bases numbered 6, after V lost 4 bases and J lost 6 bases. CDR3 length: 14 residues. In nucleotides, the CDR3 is TGCGCCAGCAGCCCGGGGGACAGGGGTAATGGCTACACCTTC. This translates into CASSPGDRGNGYTF.